These 22 T cell receptor beta chains were sequenced from one sample in a study of OX40 agonist ivuxolimab in advanced cancers. TCRdb keeps only in-frame clones here, not all; method: immunoSEQ multiplex PCR. The data contain around 99,000 clones, 85% to 95% of them singletons. This material consisted of CD4+ or CD8+ T cells sorted from blood, taken in a trial of the OX40 agonist ivuxolimab. These receptors came from an adult with an advanced solid tumor such as melanoma, head and neck, liver or kidney cancer.

This sequence joins TRBV9 and TRBJ2-3, with D unresolved. This CDR3 has 15 residues. Germline loops: CDR1 SGDLS, CDR2 YYNGEE. Trimming removed 4 bases at V and 6 bases at J, with 18 bases between. This CDR3 reads CASSLWVSNGDTQYF. CDR3 nucleotides: TGTGCCAGCAGCTTGTGGGTCTCCAACGGGGATACGCAGTATTTT.

The chain couples TRBV10-3 to TRBJ2-5, with 7 bases that match TRBD2. Germline V gene data show CDR1 as ENHRY and CDR2 as SYGVKD. The CDR3 runs 13 residues. V gave up 5 bases and J gave up 4 bases; unmatched junction bases: 4. The CDR3 region has the DNA TGTGCCATCAGTCCGAGGGAGGGAGAGACCCAGTACTTC. Translated, it gives CAISPREGETQYF.

The chain is built from TRBV9 and TRBJ2-3; D call uncertain. There are 14 residues in the CDR3. Germline CDR1 is SGDLS and CDR2 is YYNGEE. V was clipped by 3 bases and J by 0 bases, with 8 bases between them. The CDR3 region has the DNA TGTGCCAGCAGCGCCCGACGGAGCACAGATACGCAGTATTTT. Amino acid sequence: CASSARRSTDTQYF.

The rearrangement links TRBV7-3 to TRBJ2-1; TRBD2 agrees at 11 bases. The CDR3 covers 15 residues. In germline, CDR1 is SGHTA, CDR2 FQGTGA. V lost 4 bases and J lost 6; bases outside the gene matches: 5. In DNA form, the CDR3 reads TGTGCCAGCAGCTCCCGACTAGCGGGAATCAATGAGCAGTTCTTC. It translates to CASSSRLAGINEQFF.

The V and J genes are TRBV18 and TRBJ1-1; D is uncertain. CDR1 is KGHSH and CDR2 is LQKENI in the germline V gene. V lost 1 base to trimming and J lost 1 base, with 10 bases between them. The CDR3 contains 15 residues. The CDR3 is CASSPQAVSNTEAFF. The CDR3 bases are TGTGCCAGCTCACCACAAGCAGTTTCGAACACTGAAGCTTTCTTT.

This clone is a singleton in its sample. V gene TRBV28 combines with J gene TRBJ2-7; D possibly matches TRBD1 or TRBD2 (6 bases each). V was clipped by 6 bases and J by 6 bases, with 12 bases between them. Germline V lookup: CDR1 MDHEN, CDR2 SYDVKM. CDR3 length equals 12 residues. CDR3 in amino acids: CASRSTGAEQYF. DNA for the CDR3: TGTGCCAGCAGGTCGACGGGGGCCGAGCAGTACTTC. Full variable domain (rest looked up from reference TRBV28 and TRBJ2-7): DVKVTQSSRYLVKRTGEKVFLECVQDMDHENMFWYRQDPGLGLRLIYFSYDVKMKEKGDIPEGYSVSREKKERFSLILESASTNQTSMYLCASRSTGAEQYFGPGTRLTVT.

CDR3 nucleotide sequence: TGCGCCAGCAGCCGAAATGTCCCGGGACAGAGCTCCTACGAGCAGTACTTC. Its translation: CASSRNVPGQSSYEQYF. The chain uses TRBV5-1 and TRBJ2-7; 7 positions match TRBD1. Germline V CDR1 and CDR2: SGHRS, YFSETQ. V shed 4 bases, J shed 0 bases, and the junction held 13 bases outside the gene matches. The CDR3 is 17 residues long. Combining the CDR3 with reference TRBV5-1 and TRBJ2-7 gives the whole variable domain KAGVTQTPRYLIKTRGQQVTLSCSPISGHRSVSWYQQTPGQGLQFLFEYFSETQRNKGNFPGRFSGRQFSNSRSEMNVSTLELGDSALYLCASSRNVPGQSSYEQYFGPGTRLTVT.

DNA for the CDR3: TGTGCCAGCTCGGAGTTTGGCACAGATACGCAGTATTTT. This codes for CASSEFGTDTQYF. The chain links TRBV28 to TRBJ2-3; no clear D. From germline, CDR1 is MDHEN and CDR2 SYDVKM. Trimming left V 8 bases short and J 1 base short, with 10 bases between. The CDR3 is made up of 13 amino acids. Drawing the rest from reference TRBV28 and TRBJ2-3, the complete variable domain is DVKVTQSSRYLVKRTGEKVFLECVQDMDHENMFWYRQDPGLGLRLIYFSYDVKMKEKGDIPEGYSVSREKKERFSLILESASTNQTSMYLCASSEFGTDTQYFGPGTRLTVL.

V and J are TRBV5-1 and TRBJ2-7; D tentatively fits TRBD1 or TRBD2 (6 bases each). Trimming took 5 bases from V and 2 from J, leaving 14 bases between them. In germline, CDR1 is SGHRS, CDR2 YFSETQ. The CDR3 covers 14 residues. Written as DNA, the CDR3 is TGCGCCAGCAGTTCGGGGGACAAGCCCTACGAGCAGTACTTC. Its protein product is CASSSGDKPYEQYF. The whole variable domain, filled in from reference TRBV5-1 and TRBJ2-7, reads KAGVTQTPRYLIKTRGQQVTLSCSPISGHRSVSWYQQTPGQGLQFLFEYFSETQRNKGNFPGRFSGRQFSNSRSEMNVSTLELGDSALYLCASSSGDKPYEQYFGPGTRLTVT.

This rearrangement joins TRBV5-1 to TRBJ1-1; 7 bases are shared with TRBD1. The CDR3 loop spans 17 amino acids. Germline V gene data show CDR1 as SGHRS and CDR2 as YFSETQ. The V segment lost 2 bases and the J segment 4 bases; nucleotides outside the gene matches: 14. CDR3 sequence (DNA): TGCGCCAGCAGCTTTCCCACAGCGACCAGGGGGTTCACTGAAGCTTTCTTT. This encodes CASSFPTATRGFTEAFF.

This chain links TRBV4-2 with TRBJ2-3; 9 bases are shared with TRBD2. The trim removed 3 bases at V and 1 base at J, leaving 8 bases unmatched. The CDR3 runs 17 residues. CDR1 LGHNA and CDR2 YNFKEQ come from the germline V gene. CDR3 coding DNA: TGTGCCAGCAGCCATGGTTGGCGGGAGGGGGGCACAGATACGCAGTATTTT. This gives the protein CASSHGWREGGTDTQYF.

V usage is TRBV9 and J usage is TRBJ2-7; D is possibly TRBD2 (6 bases). This CDR3 contains 17 residues. Germline V CDR1 and CDR2: SGDLS, YYNGEE. V was clipped by 2 bases and J by 3 bases, with 21 bases between them. This CDR3 reads CASSVTTGTQNLYEQYF. DNA of the CDR3: TGTGCCAGCAGCGTCACCACCGGGACTCAAAACCTCTACGAGCAGTACTTC.

This clone was seen a single time. Other DNA sequences in the same sample also yield this CDR3. The chain couples TRBV27 to TRBJ2-3, with D hard to call. V gave up 5 bases and J gave up 3 bases, with 6 bases separating them. This CDR3 contains 12 residues. Germline V gene sequence: CDR1 MNHEY, CDR2 SMNVEV (reference sequence). In DNA, the CDR3 is TGTGCCAGCAGTCTGGGGACAGATACGCAGTATTTT. Its protein is CASSLGTDTQYF.

Here the CDR3 reads CSVWQGYEQYF. CDR3 in DNA: TGCAGTGTGTGGCAGGGATACGAGCAGTACTTC. The chain joins TRBV20-1 to TRBJ2-7; D may be TRBD1 (5 bases). V was cut by 7 bases and J by 4 bases, with 11 bases left in between. The V gene's germline CDR1 is DFQATT and CDR2 SNEGSKA (reference sequence). The length of the CDR3 is 11 residues.

This clone appeared once. The rearrangement joins TRBV5-1 to TRBJ2-5; possibly TRBD1 for D (8 bases). Trimming took off 3 bases at V and 1 base at J, with 13 bases between the two ends. CDR1 SGHRS and CDR2 YFSETQ come from the germline V gene. The CDR3 has 15 residues. CDR3 nucleotides: TGCGCCAGCAGCTCTACAGGGGGGGGCCAAGAGACCCAGTACTTC. Translated, it gives CASSSTGGGQETQYF.

The count of this clone is one. V is TRBV29-1 and J is TRBJ2-7; D could derive from TRBD1 or TRBD2 (6 bases each). CDR3 size: 12 residues. V gave up 0 bases and J gave up 6 bases, with 9 bases separating them. The germline CDR1 and CDR2 sequences are SQVTM and ANQGSEA. CDR3 amino acids: CSVEDGGGEQYF. CDR3 coding DNA: TGCAGCGTTGAAGATGGAGGGGGCGAGCAGTACTTC.

This chain uses TRBV7-9 with TRBJ2-1; TRBD2 agrees at 7 bases. The CDR3 contains 18 residues. Germline CDR1 and CDR2: SEHNR and FQNEAQ (reference sequence). Trimming cost V 5 bases and J 0 bases; bases outside gene matches: 13. DNA of the CDR3: TGTGCCAGCAGCCTAGTCGGGGGGACGTCCTACTCCTACAATGAGCAGTTCTTC. This encodes CASSLVGGTSYSYNEQFF. The variable domain in full, with the rest retrieved from reference TRBV7-9 and TRBJ2-1, is DTGVSQNPRHKITKRGQNVTFRCDPISEHNRLYWYRQTLGQGPEFLTYFQNEAQLEKSRLLSDRFSAERPKGSFSTLEIQRTEQGDSAMYLCASSLVGGTSYSYNEQFFGPGTRLTVL.

This clone was found once. V and J are TRBV28 and TRBJ2-7; D is unclear. There are 14 residues in the CDR3. The germline V gene encodes CDR1 MDHEN and CDR2 SYDVKM. V dropped 2 bases and J dropped 0 bases, with 8 bases sitting between them. The CDR3, as DNA: TGTGCCAGCAGTTTAGGCTGGCTCTCCTACGAGCAGTACTTC. Encoded protein: CASSLGWLSYEQYF.

The CDR3 coding sequence is TGTGCCACCAGCAGAGGCGGGACACTTTACAATGAGCAGTTCTTC. This gives the protein CATSRGGTLYNEQFF. This chain joins TRBV15 and TRBJ2-1, with D possibly being TRBD1 or TRBD2 (6 bases each). Deletions cut 1 base from V and 4 bases from J, with 11 bases between. The CDR3 has 15 amino acids. The germline V gene encodes CDR1 LNHNV and CDR2 YYDKDF (reference sequence).

The chain joins TRBV2 to TRBJ2-3, with 12 bases fitting TRBD1. V shed 6 bases and J 5 bases; nucleotides not matched to a gene: 3. The CDR3 runs 14 residues. From germline, CDR1 is SNHLY and CDR2 FYNNEI. CDR3 sequence reads: CASRGQGAGDTQYF. CDR3 nucleotide sequence: TGTGCCAGCAGGGGACAGGGGGCTGGAGATACGCAGTATTTT.

V usage is TRBV28 and J usage is TRBJ2-2, with D uncertain. CDR3 length equals 14 residues. Germline V gene lookup returns CDR1 MDHEN and CDR2 SYDVKM. Deletions cut 3 bases from V and 6 bases from J, with 11 bases between. Written as DNA, the CDR3 is TGTGCCAGCAGTTTTAGGACCCGGGCCGGGGAGCTGTTTTTT. This translates into CASSFRTRAGELFF.

The rearrangement links TRBV5-1 to TRBJ1-5; D uncertain. The CDR3 runs to 15 residues. V was shortened by 0 bases and J by 0 bases, with 7 bases between the two germline ends. The germline V gene encodes CDR1 SGHRS and CDR2 YFSETQ. The CDR3: CASSLDGVSNQPQHF. CDR3 nucleotide sequence: TGCGCCAGCAGCTTGGATGGGGTTAGCAATCAGCCCCAGCATTTT. Filled out from reference TRBV5-1 and TRBJ1-5, the complete variable domain reads KAGVTQTPRYLIKTRGQQVTLSCSPISGHRSVSWYQQTPGQGLQFLFEYFSETQRNKGNFPGRFSGRQFSNSRSEMNVSTLELGDSALYLCASSLDGVSNQPQHFGDGTRLSIL.